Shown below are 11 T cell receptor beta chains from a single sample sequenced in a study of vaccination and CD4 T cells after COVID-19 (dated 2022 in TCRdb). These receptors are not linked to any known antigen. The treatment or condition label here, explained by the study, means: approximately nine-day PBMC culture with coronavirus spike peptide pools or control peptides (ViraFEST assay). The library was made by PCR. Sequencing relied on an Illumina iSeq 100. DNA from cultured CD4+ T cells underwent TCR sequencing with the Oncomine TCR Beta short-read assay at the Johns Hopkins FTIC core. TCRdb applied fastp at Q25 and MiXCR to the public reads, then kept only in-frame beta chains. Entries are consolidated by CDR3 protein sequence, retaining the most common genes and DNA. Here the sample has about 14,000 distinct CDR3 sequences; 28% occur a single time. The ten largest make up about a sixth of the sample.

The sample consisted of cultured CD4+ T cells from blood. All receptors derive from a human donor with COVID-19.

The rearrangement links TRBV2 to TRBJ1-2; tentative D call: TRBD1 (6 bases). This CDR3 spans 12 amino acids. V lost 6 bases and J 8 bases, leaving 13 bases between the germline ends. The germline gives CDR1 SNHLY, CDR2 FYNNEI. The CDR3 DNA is TGTGCCAGCAGCTGGGGGCAGTCGGGCTACACCTTC. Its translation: CASSWGQSGYTF. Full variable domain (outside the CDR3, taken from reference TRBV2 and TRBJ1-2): EPEVTQTPSHQVTQMGQEVILRCVPISNHLYFYWYRQILGQKVEFLVSFYNNEISEKSEIFDDQFSVERPDGSNFTLKIRSTKLEDSAMYFCASSWGQSGYTFGSGTRLTVV.

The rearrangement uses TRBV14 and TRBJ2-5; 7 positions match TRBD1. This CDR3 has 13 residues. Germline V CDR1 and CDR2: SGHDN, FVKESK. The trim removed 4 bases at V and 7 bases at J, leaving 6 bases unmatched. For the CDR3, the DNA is TGTGCCAGCAGCCCACAGGGGATGGGGACCCAGTACTTC. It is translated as CASSPQGMGTQYF.

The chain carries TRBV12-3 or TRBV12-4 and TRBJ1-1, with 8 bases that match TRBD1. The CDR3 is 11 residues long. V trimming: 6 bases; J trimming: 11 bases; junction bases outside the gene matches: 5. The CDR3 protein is CASSPDRDAFF. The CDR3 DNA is TGTGCCAGCAGCCCGGACAGGGACGCTTTCTTT.

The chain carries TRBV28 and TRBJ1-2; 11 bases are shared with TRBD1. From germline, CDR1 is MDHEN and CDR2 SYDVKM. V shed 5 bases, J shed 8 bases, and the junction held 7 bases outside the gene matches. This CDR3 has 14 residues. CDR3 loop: CASSLIGQGAGYTF. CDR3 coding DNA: TGTGCCAGCAGTCTAATAGGACAGGGGGCCGGCTACACCTTC.

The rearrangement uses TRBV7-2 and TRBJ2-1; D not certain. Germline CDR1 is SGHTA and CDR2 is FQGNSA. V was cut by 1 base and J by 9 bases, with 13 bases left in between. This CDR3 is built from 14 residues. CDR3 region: CASSLEVDGFEQFF. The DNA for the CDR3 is TGTGCCAGCAGCTTAGAAGTGGACGGATTTGAGCAGTTCTTC.

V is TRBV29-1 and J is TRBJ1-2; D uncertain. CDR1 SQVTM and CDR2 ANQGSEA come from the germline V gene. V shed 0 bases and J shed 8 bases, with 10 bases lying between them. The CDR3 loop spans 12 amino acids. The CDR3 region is CSVEDWAGGYTF. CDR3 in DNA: TGCAGCGTTGAAGACTGGGCTGGCGGCTACACCTTC.

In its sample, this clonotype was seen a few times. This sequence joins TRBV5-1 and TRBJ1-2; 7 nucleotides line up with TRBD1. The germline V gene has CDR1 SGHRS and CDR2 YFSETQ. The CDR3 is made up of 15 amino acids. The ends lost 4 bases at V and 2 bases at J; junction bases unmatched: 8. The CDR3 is CASSTGVDTNYGYTF. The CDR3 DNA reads TGCGCCAGCAGCACAGGGGTCGACACCAACTATGGCTACACCTTC.

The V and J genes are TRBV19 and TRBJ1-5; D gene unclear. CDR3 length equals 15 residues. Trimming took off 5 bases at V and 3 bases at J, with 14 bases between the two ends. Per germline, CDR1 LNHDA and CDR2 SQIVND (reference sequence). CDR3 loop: CASSRERRPNQPQHF. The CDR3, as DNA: TGTGCCAGTAGTCGGGAACGTCGGCCCAATCAGCCCCAGCATTTT.

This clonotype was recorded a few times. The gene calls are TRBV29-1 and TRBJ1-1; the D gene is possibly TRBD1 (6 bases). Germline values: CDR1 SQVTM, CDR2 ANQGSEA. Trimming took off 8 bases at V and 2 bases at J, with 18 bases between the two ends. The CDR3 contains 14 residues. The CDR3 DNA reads TGCAGCTGCTCGATGACAGGAACAAACACTGAAGCTTTCTTT. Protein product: CSCSMTGTNTEAFF.

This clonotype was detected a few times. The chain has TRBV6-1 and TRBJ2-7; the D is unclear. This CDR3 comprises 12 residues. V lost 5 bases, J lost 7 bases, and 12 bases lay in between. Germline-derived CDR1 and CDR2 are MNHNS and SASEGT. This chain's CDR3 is CASSTLQGEQYF. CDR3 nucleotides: TGTGCCAGCAGTACACTACAAGGGGAGCAGTACTTC.

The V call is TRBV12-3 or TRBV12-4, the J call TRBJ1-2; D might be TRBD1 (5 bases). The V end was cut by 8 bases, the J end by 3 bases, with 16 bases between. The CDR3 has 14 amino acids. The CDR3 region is CASGDLDSYYGYTF. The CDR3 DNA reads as TGTGCCAGCGGGGACCTCGACTCGTACTATGGCTACACCTTC.